These 30 T cell receptor beta chains were sequenced from one sample in a study of T cell changes during pregnancy in multiple sclerosis. Here immunoSEQ multiplex PCR was the method, and the copy in TCRdb shows in-frame clones only, minus some. The data contain roughly 51,000 clones, 90% to 95% of them singletons. Specimen: CD8+ T cells from peripheral blood mononuclear cells, collected before pregnancy. These receptors were collected from a female donor with multiple sclerosis, enrolled in a pregnancy study.

The chain recombines TRBV10-2 with TRBJ2-7; 9 bases agree with TRBD2. Germline assignment: CDR1 WSHSY and CDR2 SAAADI. V was pared by 3 bases and J by 0 bases, with 9 bases of the junction left unmatched. This CDR3 has 17 residues. This chain's CDR3 is CASSEGSGSYSSYEQYF. CDR3 nucleotides: TGCGCCAGCAGTGAAGGTAGCGGGAGTTACAGCTCCTACGAGCAGTACTTC.

V and J are TRBV27 and TRBJ2-5, with 11 bases aligning to TRBD2. The CDR3 consists of 16 residues. V lost 7 bases, J lost 4 bases, and 11 bases stayed unmatched. Per the germline V gene, CDR1 is MNHEY and CDR2 is SMNVEV (reference sequence). CDR3 in amino acids: CASKSFTLAGGETQYF. Written as DNA, the CDR3 is TGTGCCAGCAAATCGTTTACCCTAGCGGGAGGAGAGACCCAGTACTTC.

The V gene is TRBV5-1, the J gene TRBJ2-1, with 8 bases aligning to TRBD2. Germline V gives CDR1 SGHRS, CDR2 YFSETQ. The junction had 6 bases not matched to a gene; V was cut back by 0 bases and J by 7 bases. CDR3 size: 15 residues. Here the CDR3 DNA reads TGCGCCAGCAGCTTGGAACAGCGGGAGCAAAATGAGCAGTTCTTC. Amino acid sequence: CASSLEQREQNEQFF.

V and J are TRBV19 and TRBJ2-5; weak D call: TRBD2 (5 bases). Germline-derived CDR1 and CDR2 are LNHDA and SQIVND (reference sequence). The CDR3 loop spans 14 amino acids. The V and J ends lost 7 bases and 5 bases respectively, with 17 bases between them. CDR3: CASTLSWGAETQYF. Here the CDR3 DNA reads TGTGCCAGTACCCTCAGTTGGGGAGCGGAGACCCAGTACTTC.

CDR3 DNA sequence: TGTGCCAGCAGCGGCGGGACGGGGGTCTATGGCTACACCTTC. Translated, it gives CASSGGTGVYGYTF. The rearrangement uses TRBV7-8 and TRBJ1-2; D is possibly TRBD1 (5 bases). The ends were cut back, 5 bases at V and 4 bases at J, with 14 bases in the middle. CDR1 and CDR2 from the germline V gene are SGHVS and FQNEAQ. This CDR3 has 14 amino acids.

The gene calls are TRBV5-5 and TRBJ2-7; TRBD1 agrees at 10 bases. Germline V gives CDR1 SGHKS, CDR2 YYEKEE (reference sequence). This CDR3 is built from 14 residues. The trim removed 2 bases at V and 2 bases at J, leaving 1 base unmatched. The CDR3 nucleotides are TGTGCCAGCAGCTTCGGGACAGGGGCCTACGAGCAGTACTTC. Translation gives CASSFGTGAYEQYF.

The chain links TRBV29-1 to TRBJ2-2, with D maybe TRBD2 (5 bases). The CDR3 extends over 12 amino acids. V lost 3 bases and J 5 bases, leaving 7 bases between the germline ends. CDR1 and CDR2 (germline): SQVTM, ANQGSEA. The CDR3 region has the DNA TGCAGCGTTGAGTGGGAGACCGGGGAGCTGTTTTTT. This sequence encodes CSVEWETGELFF.

This clone turned up a few times. V gene TRBV27 combines with J gene TRBJ1-1; the match to TRBD1 covers 7 bases. Losses at the gene ends were 2 bases for V and 7 bases for J; bases not matched to a gene: 7. Germline CDR1 is MNHEY and CDR2 is SMNVEV (reference sequence). The CDR3 is 14 residues long. CDR3 loop: CASSLTEGTDEAFF. The DNA of the CDR3 is TGTGCCAGCAGTTTAACGGAGGGGACAGATGAAGCTTTCTTT.

V usage is TRBV30 and J usage is TRBJ2-1; TRBD2 matches 10 bases. Germline CDR1 GTSNPN, CDR2 SVGIG (reference sequence). Trimming took 4 bases from V and 6 from J; bases not matched to a gene: 3. This CDR3 has 13 amino acids. CDR3 in amino acids: CAWTSGRSNEQFF. CDR3 coding DNA: TGTGCCTGGACTAGCGGGAGATCCAATGAGCAGTTCTTC.

The chain couples TRBV11-2 to TRBJ1-1; possible D gene TRBD1, 6 bases. Germline V gives CDR1 SGHAT, CDR2 FQNNGV. V lost 6 bases and J lost 1, with 15 bases in between. The CDR3 runs to 15 residues. CDR3: CASRSLDSPNTEAFF. CDR3 nucleotide sequence: TGTGCCAGCAGAAGCTTGGACAGCCCGAACACTGAAGCTTTCTTT.

The chain couples TRBV5-1 to TRBJ2-7, with D perhaps TRBD2 (6 bases). This CDR3 is built from 16 residues. Deletions cut 4 bases from V and 0 bases from J, with 17 bases between. Germline V gene data show CDR1 as SGHRS and CDR2 as YFSETQ. Here the CDR3 reads CASSLERAASSYEQYF. The CDR3 coding sequence is TGCGCCAGCAGCCTGGAGCGGGCCGCGAGCTCCTACGAGCAGTACTTC.

V gene TRBV7-9 combines with J gene TRBJ2-3, with D perhaps TRBD2 (7 bases). The CDR3 spans 16 residues. Trimming stripped 4 bases from V and 3 bases from J, with 17 bases between. CDR1 and CDR2 from the germline V gene are SEHNR and FQNEAQ (reference sequence). CDR3 region: CASSSIGTTGTDTQYF. For the CDR3, the DNA is TGTGCCAGCAGCTCCATAGGGACTACAGGGACAGATACGCAGTATTTT. Full variable domain (rest looked up from reference TRBV7-9 and TRBJ2-3): DTGVSQNPRHKITKRGQNVTFRCDPISEHNRLYWYRQTLGQGPEFLTYFQNEAQLEKSRLLSDRFSAERPKGSFSTLEIQRTEQGDSAMYLCASSSIGTTGTDTQYFGPGTRLTVL.

The CDR3 is CASSPGTNSGNTIYF. CDR3 sequence (DNA): TGTGCCAGTAGCCCTGGGACAAACTCTGGAAACACCATATATTTT. This sequence joins TRBV19 and TRBJ1-3; a weak D match, TRBD1 (6 bases). The CDR3 spans 15 residues. The V and J ends lost 6 bases and 0 bases respectively, with 12 bases between them. In germline, CDR1 is LNHDA, CDR2 SQIVND (reference sequence).

This chain links TRBV7-8 with TRBJ1-1; 11 nucleotides line up with TRBD1. The CDR3 extends over 14 amino acids. The germline V gene has CDR1 SGHVS and CDR2 FQNEAQ. V shed 3 bases, J shed 8 bases, and the junction held 5 bases outside the gene matches. The CDR3 DNA sequence: TGTGCCAGCAGCTTTGGGACAGGGGGTCGGGAAGCTTTCTTT. Translated: CASSFGTGGREAFF.

This chain links TRBV5-6 with TRBJ1-1; TRBD1 matches 8 bases. The germline V gene encodes CDR1 SGHDT and CDR2 YYEEEE. The CDR3 contains 17 residues. Trimming removed 0 bases from V and 1 base from J; junction bases left unmatched: 8. The CDR3 region has the DNA TGTGCCAGCAGCTTGGCGCCTCCGGGACAGGCGAACACTGAAGCTTTCTTT. Protein sequence: CASSLAPPGQANTEAFF.

The V call is TRBV28, the J call TRBJ1-5, with D possibly being TRBD1 (5 bases). The CDR3 is 15 residues long. V dropped 5 bases and J dropped 0 bases, with 11 bases sitting between them. From germline, CDR1 is MDHEN and CDR2 SYDVKM. CDR3 DNA sequence: TGTGCCAGCAGTACAGGACGGTATAGCAATCAGCCCCAGCATTTT. This gives the protein CASSTGRYSNQPQHF.

V usage is TRBV27 and J usage is TRBJ2-7; TRBD2 matches at 7 bases. The J segment lost 3 bases and the V segment lost 4 bases, leaving 9 bases of the junction unmatched. Germline V gene sequence: CDR1 MNHEY, CDR2 SMNVEV (reference sequence). CDR3 length equals 15 residues. In DNA, the CDR3 is TGTGCCAGCAGTTCTCGATTACGGGGGGTCTACGAGCAGTACTTC. It yields the protein CASSSRLRGVYEQYF.

This sequence joins TRBV11-1 and TRBJ2-2, with TRBD2 matching over 11 bases. This CDR3 spans 17 amino acids. The ends lost 4 bases at V and 6 bases at J; junction bases unmatched: 10. Germline-derived CDR1 and CDR2 are SGHAT and FQDESV (reference sequence). Written as DNA, the CDR3 is TGTGCCAGCAGCTGGCTCGGGGTAGCGGGAGGGCCCGGGGAGCTGTTTTTT. This encodes CASSWLGVAGGPGELFF.

DNA for the CDR3: TGCAGCGTTAGACTGACAGTCCTCGACAAAGCCTACACCTTC. Residues: CSVRLTVLDKAYTF. The chain carries TRBV29-1 and TRBJ1-2, with a weak D call TRBD1 (5 bases). Trimming pared 5 bases from V and 10 bases from J, leaving 23 bases between. This CDR3 has 14 amino acids. Germline V CDR1 and CDR2: SQVTM, ANQGSEA.

V is TRBV2 and J is TRBJ1-1; D gene uncertain. The CDR3 sequence is 13 residues long. Germline CDR1 SNHLY, CDR2 FYNNEI. Trimming removed 4 bases from V and 1 base from J, with 7 bases in between. CDR3 coding DNA: TGTGCCAGCAGTGCCTACTGGAACACTGAAGCTTTCTTT. The encoded protein is CASSAYWNTEAFF.

This clone has only a few counts. The gene calls are TRBV29-1 and TRBJ2-1; D is possibly TRBD1 (6 bases). This CDR3 region has 13 residues. Between the trimmed V and J ends, which lost 7 bases and 2 bases, there was a span of 12 bases. Germline CDR1 and CDR2: SQVTM and ANQGSEA. The DNA for the CDR3 is TGCAGCGCCAGGGGTCTCACCTACAATGAGCAGTTCTTC. The encoded protein is CSARGLTYNEQFF.

The chain employs TRBV5-1 and TRBJ2-5; D not certain. Germline assignment: CDR1 SGHRS and CDR2 YFSETQ. The germline V and J ends were trimmed by 5 bases and 5 bases, with 7 bases remaining between them. The CDR3 contains 11 residues. In nucleotides, the CDR3 is TGCGCCAGCAGGTTCCGGGAGACCCAGTACTTC. Its protein is CASRFRETQYF.

The V and J genes are TRBV15 and TRBJ2-7, with D possibly TRBD1 on 6 matching bases. The CDR3 loop spans 18 amino acids. Germline V gives CDR1 LNHNV, CDR2 YYDKDF (reference sequence). Trimming pared 2 bases from V and 2 bases from J, leaving 22 bases between. The CDR3 loop is CATSRTLPQGSPPYEQYF. The CDR3 DNA reads TGTGCCACCAGCAGAACCCTCCCTCAGGGGTCTCCGCCCTACGAGCAGTACTTC.

The chain couples TRBV27 to TRBJ2-3; unclear D gene. The V end lost 2 bases, the J end lost 4 bases, and 7 bases lay between the germline ends. This CDR3 comprises 13 residues. Germline CDR1 is MNHEY and CDR2 is SMNVEV (reference sequence). CDR3 region: CASSLAQADTQYF. In DNA form, the CDR3 reads TGTGCCAGCAGTTTAGCCCAGGCAGATACGCAGTATTTT.

V gene TRBV2 combines with J gene TRBJ1-4; D gene ambiguous. The germline V gene encodes CDR1 SNHLY and CDR2 FYNNEI. The V gene lost 8 bases and the J gene lost 8 bases, with 15 bases spanning the gap. The length of the CDR3 is 13 residues. Here the CDR3 reads CASASEGSEKLFF. CDR3 bases: TGTGCCAGCGCGTCTGAGGGTTCCGAAAAACTGTTTTTT.

The chain carries TRBV28 and TRBJ2-1; 8 positions agree with TRBD2. V trimming: 6 bases; J trimming: 6 bases; junction bases outside the gene matches: 7. The CDR3 loop spans 14 amino acids. Germline loops: CDR1 MDHEN, CDR2 SYDVKM. CDR3 bases: TGTGCCAGCAGCCGGGAGGGCCTAACCAATGAGCAGTTCTTC. It codes for CASSREGLTNEQFF.

V usage is TRBV4-1 and J usage is TRBJ1-1, with D hard to call. CDR1 is MGHRA, CDR2 YSYEKL, per germline. CDR3 size: 14 residues. The V and J ends lost 1 base and 4 bases respectively, with 10 bases between them. The chain's CDR3 is CASSQGSLSTEAFF. CDR3 coding DNA: TGCGCCAGCAGCCAAGGAAGTCTGAGCACTGAAGCTTTCTTT.

V gene TRBV9 combines with J gene TRBJ2-7; TRBD1 matches 7 bases. Germline V gives CDR1 SGDLS, CDR2 YYNGEE. CDR3 length equals 15 residues. Trimming at V came to 4 bases and at J to 0 bases, leaving 7 bases not matched to a gene. Here the CDR3 DNA reads TGTGCCAGCAGCTTCGGGACAGACCCCTCCTACGAGCAGTACTTC. It codes for CASSFGTDPSYEQYF.

V usage is TRBV5-5 and J usage is TRBJ1-2; 7 bases match TRBD1. Trimming took 0 bases from V and 3 from J; bases not matched to a gene: 2. The CDR3 loop spans 14 amino acids. Germline CDR1 is SGHKS and CDR2 is YYEKEE (reference sequence). CDR3 coding DNA: TGTGCCAGCAGCTTGGTAGGGACAGACTATGGCTACACCTTC. Translating it yields CASSLVGTDYGYTF.

The chain recombines TRBV13 with TRBJ2-3, with unresolved D. The length of the CDR3 is 12 residues. V was pared by 3 bases and J by 5 bases, with 6 bases between. Germline-derived CDR1 and CDR2 are PRHDT and FYEKMQ (reference sequence). The CDR3: CASSFSVDTQYF. CDR3 coding DNA: TGTGCCAGCAGCTTCTCCGTAGATACGCAGTATTTT.